Each of the 12 T cell receptor beta chains below was sequenced from the same sample in a study of shared clonotypes between healthy human individuals (dated by TCRdb to about 2020). CD8 naive samples were CD45RO-negative cells positively selected for CCR7, giving a CD45RA+CCR7+ population that excluded TemRA cells. The protocol used for the library was the immunoSEQ multiplex PCR assay. TCRdb re-hosts the immuneACCESS table, in-frame sequences only. Its copies lack some clones; in the studies checked, an unresolved V gene accounts for under half of them, and the cause for the rest is not known. The sample has around 700,000 clones on record, 90% to 95% of them singletons. Approximately 22% of the sample is in the top ten clones. Sequenced input: naive CD8+ T cells sorted from blood. The cell subset or site tag for this specimen amounts to: CD45RA+CCR7+. These receptors all stem from a man aged 25 to 40 in good health.

The genes are TRBV19 and TRBJ2-7; D may be TRBD1 or TRBD2 (5 bases each). CDR3 length: 14 amino acids. Germline CDR1 reads LNHDA; CDR2 reads SQIVND (reference sequence). Trimming removed 2 bases at V and 3 bases at J, with 11 bases between. CDR3 nucleotide sequence: TGTGCCAGTAGTATAAGGGGCGCGGGCTACGAGCAGTACTTC. This sequence encodes CASSIRGAGYEQYF.

V gene TRBV5-6 combines with J gene TRBJ2-2; 7 nucleotides match TRBD2. The germline gives CDR1 SGHDT, CDR2 YYEEEE. The V and J ends lost 4 bases and 7 bases, in that order; junction bases with no gene match: 4. The CDR3 contains 13 residues. CDR3 amino acids: CASSREEDGELFF. CDR3 in DNA: TGTGCCAGCAGCCGGGAGGAGGACGGGGAGCTGTTTTTT.

This sequence joins TRBV19 and TRBJ1-5; TRBD1 might be the D (6 bases). Trimming took off 3 bases at V and 5 bases at J, with 14 bases between the two ends. The CDR3 has 15 amino acids. The V gene's germline CDR1 is LNHDA and CDR2 SQIVND (reference sequence). The CDR3 nucleotides read TGTGCCAGTAGTATCGGGACATTCGGGTATCAGCCCCAGCATTTT. Its protein is CASSIGTFGYQPQHF.

The chain couples TRBV19 to TRBJ2-1, with TRBD2 matching over 11 bases. Trimming took 9 bases from V and 0 from J; bases not matched to a gene: 10. The V gene's germline CDR1 is LNHDA and CDR2 SQIVND (reference sequence). This CDR3 contains 17 residues. The CDR3 reads CASTLAGGLSSYNEQFF. The CDR3 DNA reads TGTGCCAGCACCCTAGCGGGAGGACTGAGCTCCTACAATGAGCAGTTCTTC.

The rearrangement uses TRBV10-3 and TRBJ1-2; no clear D gene. The V gene's germline CDR1 is ENHRY and CDR2 SYGVKD. V was cut by 3 bases and J by 5 bases, with 10 bases left in between. The CDR3 totals 13 residues. CDR3 sequence reads: CAISDGVRYGYTF. The CDR3 nucleotides are TGTGCCATCAGTGATGGGGTTAGGTATGGCTACACCTTC.

V gene TRBV7-9 combines with J gene TRBJ2-3, with 9 bases fitting TRBD2. The V gene's germline CDR1 is SEHNR and CDR2 FQNEAQ (reference sequence). The CDR3 has 14 residues. J was trimmed by 5 bases and V by 5 bases; bases with no gene match: 5. The CDR3 sequence: CASSLRTSVDTQYF. The CDR3 DNA is TGTGCCAGCAGCCTCAGGACTAGCGTAGATACGCAGTATTTT.

To note about this clone: Other DNA sequences in the same sample also yield this CDR3. V gene TRBV13 combines with J gene TRBJ2-7; 8 positions agree with TRBD1. This CDR3 comprises 14 residues. V shed 2 bases, J shed 1 base, and the junction held 1 base outside the gene matches. Germline V gene data show CDR1 as PRHDT and CDR2 as FYEKMQ (reference sequence). CDR3 coding DNA: TGTGCCAGCAGCTTACAGGGGGCTTCCTACGAGCAGTACTTC. Translating gives CASSLQGASYEQYF.

The V gene is TRBV5-1, the J gene TRBJ1-1; tentatively, D is TRBD1 (5 bases). The germline V gene encodes CDR1 SGHRS and CDR2 YFSETQ. Trimming removed 0 bases from V and 1 base from J, with 7 bases in between. CDR3 size: 14 residues. CDR3 in amino acids: CASSLGGSNTEAFF. CDR3 DNA: TGCGCCAGCAGCTTGGGGGGGTCGAACACTGAAGCTTTCTTT.

V and J are TRBV15 and TRBJ1-1; D is uncertain. Trimming shortened V by 0 bases and J by 1 base, and 6 bases separated the two germline ends. This CDR3 is built from 14 residues. Germline CDR1 is LNHNV and CDR2 is YYDKDF (reference sequence). In DNA, the CDR3 is TGTGCCACCAGCAGAGATCGGAGGAACACTGAAGCTTTCTTT. Its protein is CATSRDRRNTEAFF.

The rearrangement joins TRBV7-3 to TRBJ1-1, with D possibly being TRBD1 (5 bases). The germline V and J ends were trimmed by 5 bases and 2 bases, with 9 bases remaining between them. The CDR3 is 13 amino acids. Germline values: CDR1 SGHTA, CDR2 FQGTGA. DNA for the CDR3: TGTGCCAGCAGCCCGGACACAAACACTGAAGCTTTCTTT. Translated, it gives CASSPDTNTEAFF.

The table lists this clone with a count of one. The rearrangement links TRBV27 to TRBJ2-7; D assignment may be TRBD1 or TRBD2 (5 bases each). Germline V gene data show CDR1 as MNHEY and CDR2 as SMNVEV (reference sequence). CDR3 length: 14 amino acids. With 2 bases removed from V and 6 bases from J, the gap between germline ends came to 14 bases. DNA for the CDR3: TGTGCCAGCAGTTTAATGCGGGCAGGGAGCGAGCAGTACTTC. Translated: CASSLMRAGSEQYF.

The chain links TRBV23-1 to TRBJ2-1; 11 bases fit TRBD2. Being an ORF, TRBV23-1 has a function that is uncertain. J was trimmed by 2 bases and V by 2 bases; bases with no gene match: 14. This CDR3 spans 20 amino acids. DNA of the CDR3: TGCGCCAGCAGTCAAGGGCCTAGCGGGAGGTTCTTATATACCTACAATGAGCAGTTCTTC. Protein: CASSQGPSGRFLYTYNEQFF.